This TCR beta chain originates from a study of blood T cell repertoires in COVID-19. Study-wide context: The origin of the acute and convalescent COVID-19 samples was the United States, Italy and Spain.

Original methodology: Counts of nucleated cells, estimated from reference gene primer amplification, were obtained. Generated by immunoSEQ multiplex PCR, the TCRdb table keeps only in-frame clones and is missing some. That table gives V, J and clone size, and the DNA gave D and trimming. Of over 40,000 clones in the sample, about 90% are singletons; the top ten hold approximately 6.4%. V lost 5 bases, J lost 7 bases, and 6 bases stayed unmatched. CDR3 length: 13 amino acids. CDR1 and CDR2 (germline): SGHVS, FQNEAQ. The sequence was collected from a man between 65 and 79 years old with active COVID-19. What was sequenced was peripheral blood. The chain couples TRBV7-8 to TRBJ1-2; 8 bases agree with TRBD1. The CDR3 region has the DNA TGTGCCAGCAGCCCAGGGGGCGGGGTTGGCTACACCTTC. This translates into CASSPGGGVGYTF.